The subject of this entry is one TCR beta chain. This CDR3 contains 11 residues. Germline V gene lookup returns CDR1 SQVTM and CDR2 ANQGSEA. V lost 6 bases, J lost 8 bases, and 5 bases stayed unmatched. The source of the sample is a study of blood T cell repertoires in COVID-19. Clones were read by immunoSEQ multiplex PCR, and TCRdb kept only the in-frame ones, dropping some. The data contain 200,000 to 250,000 clones, 85% of them singletons. This TCR came from a man in his fifties who had recovered from COVID-19. Sequenced input: peripheral blood. The rearrangement joins TRBV29-1 to TRBJ1-1, with 8 bases fitting TRBD1. The CDR3, as DNA: TGCAGCGTAGGACAGGGTGTCGAAGCTTTCTTT. The encoded protein is CSVGQGVEAFF. The full variable domain, rest sourced from reference TRBV29-1 and TRBJ1-1, is SAVISQKPSRDICQRGTSLTIQCQVDSQVTMMFWYRQQPGQSLTLIATANQGSEATYESGFVIDKFPISRPNLTFSTLTVSNMSPEDSSIYLCSVGQGVEAFFGQGTRLTVV.